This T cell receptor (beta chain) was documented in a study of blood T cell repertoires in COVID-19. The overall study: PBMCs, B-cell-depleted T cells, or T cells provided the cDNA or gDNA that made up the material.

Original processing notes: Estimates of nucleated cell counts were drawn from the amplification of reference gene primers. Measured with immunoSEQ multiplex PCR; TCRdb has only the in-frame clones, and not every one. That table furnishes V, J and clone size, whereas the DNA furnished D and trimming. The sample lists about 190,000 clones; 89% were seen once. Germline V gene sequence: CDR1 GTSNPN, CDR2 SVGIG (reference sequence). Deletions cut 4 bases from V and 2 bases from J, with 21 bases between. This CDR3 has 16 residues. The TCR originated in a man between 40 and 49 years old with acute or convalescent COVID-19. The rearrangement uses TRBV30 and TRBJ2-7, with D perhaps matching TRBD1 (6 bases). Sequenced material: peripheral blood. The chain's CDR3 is CAWKRTVPTQAYEQYF. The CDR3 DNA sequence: TGTGCCTGGAAGAGGACAGTCCCAACTCAGGCCTACGAGCAGTACTTC.